These T cell receptor beta chains were read from a single sample in a study of shared clonotypes between healthy human individuals. Here immunoSEQ multiplex PCR was the method, and the copy in TCRdb shows in-frame clones only, minus some. The table includes more than 2,000,000 clones, around 90% detected once. Material for sequencing was naive CD4+ T cells sorted from blood. The origin of the receptors is a man between 18 and 35 years old in good health. Each CDR3 is given with its conserved first and last residue.

V gene	J gene	CDR3 length	CDR3 protein
TRBV30	TRBJ2-2	14	CAWSQLTGAGELFF
TRBV19	TRBJ2-3	15	CASSALLTSTDTQYF
TRBV5-1	TRBJ2-4	14	CASSLTGGENIQYF
TRBV4-3	TRBJ2-1	17	CASSQGLTSGVYNEQFF
TRBV5-1	TRBJ2-1	15	CASSLGDRDGNEQFF
TRBV4-1	TRBJ2-7	15	CASSQDGTGVYEQYF
TRBV5-1	TRBJ2-3	15	CASSLRGGPTDTQYF
TRBV30	TRBJ2-7	13	CALNRGSSYEQYF
TRBV10-3	TRBJ1-2	14	CAVRFGLGEDGYTF
TRBV4-1	TRBJ1-5	17	CASSQGTGTGLGQPQHF
TRBV19	TRBJ1-1	15	CAIKKRRTTNTEAFF
TRBV7-2	TRBJ2-7	15	CASSLVSGTSYEQYF
TRBV19	TRBJ1-2	15	CASSILQGVNYGYTF
TRBV14	TRBJ2-7	15	CASSRQGLAGYEQYF
TRBV5-6	TRBJ2-6	13	CASGGSGANVLTF
TRBV19	TRBJ2-3	14	CASSRGLTTGTQYF
TRBV7-9	TRBJ1-2	19	CASSLVFPGRGRGYDGYTF
TRBV5-1	TRBJ1-6	16	CASSEGRSSYNSPLHF
TRBV18	TRBJ1-2	14	CASSPTDGNYGYTF
TRBV5-1	TRBJ2-1	13	CASSFGRENEQFF
TRBV19	TRBJ2-2	16	CASKETGRSFAGELFF
TRBV7-2	TRBJ2-1	16	CASSLVGGSFNNEQFF
TRBV7-2	TRBJ2-3	13	CASSLTLAPTQYF
TRBV15	TRBJ1-3	15	CATSRDGGSGNTIYF
TRBV4-1	TRBJ2-3	15	CASSQTGVSTDTQYF
TRBV11-3	TRBJ2-7	16	CASSKRVQPSTYEQYF
TRBV19	TRBJ1-5	15	CASSITGTSNQPQHF
TRBV10-2	TRBJ2-1	15	CASSESASSYNEQFF
TRBV11-3	TRBJ2-1	15	CASSLAGGPYNEQFF
TRBV27	TRBJ2-5	13	CASSSRGRETQYF
TRBV14	TRBJ2-7	13	CASSPRLAGEQYF
TRBV5-1	TRBJ2-5	15	CASSLTSGRQETQYF
TRBV5-1	TRBJ2-3	16	CASSTRLGTPTDTQYF
TRBV11-2	TRBJ2-5	15	CASSLDFGFQETQYF
TRBV13	TRBJ2-7	16	CASSLTPTSGSYEQYF
TRBV6-6	TRBJ2-1	12	CASRLARGEQFF
TRBV5-1	TRBJ1-5	15	CASSLGQSSNQPQHF
TRBV9	TRBJ1-3	15	CASSGATASGNTIYF
TRBV27	TRBJ2-1	18	CASSLWLAGGRKSNEQFF
TRBV9	TRBJ1-2	15	CASSGRNPTGYGYTF
TRBV7-2	TRBJ2-5	15	CASSPGGRRQETQYF
TRBV5-6	TRBJ2-7	15	CASSLRGQVPYEQYF
TRBV5-1	TRBJ2-7	14	CASSLVQGVHEQYF